The entry below gives a single T cell receptor (beta chain) sequence along with its context. In this sample, this clonotype turned up many times. The antigen this receptor binds is unknown. Nothing much larger sits one base from this clone, and base qualities are not available. A distance of 9 bases separates the germline ends of V and J, which lose 3 bases and 7 bases respectively. Taken from the germline V gene (reference sequence), the CDR1 and CDR2 loops are DFQATT and SNEGSKA. The CDR3 starts with the cysteine, ends with the phenylalanine, and has 12 residues. Of all the DNA, just the CDR3 is kept, 36 bases in frame from base 1. Graves' hyperthyroidism was defined as stable when no progression to ophthalmopathy occurred over 18 months of follow-up. Hyperthyroidism patients were newly diagnosed, had a disease duration of under 2 months, and were aged 18 to 65 years. The study excluded patients with uncontrolled infections, other autoimmune diseases, pregnancy or lactation. Diagnoses relied on clinical symptoms, serum thyroxine and TRAb, thyroid ultrasound and orbital computed tomography. Ficoll-Paque density gradient centrifugation was used to isolate PBMCs from around 10 ml of fresh peripheral blood. Trizol reagent was used to extract total RNA, and RNA quality was then checked on an Agilent 2100 Bioanalyzer.

The TCR beta CDR3 regions were amplified from the RNA transcripts. For the first round of RT-PCR on the TCR CDR3, the HTBI primer set was used together with the Qiagen OneStep RT-PCR kit. A second multiplex PCR round built the libraries, followed by size selection and purification. The libraries were sequenced on an Illumina HiSeq2000 using paired-end 100 bp reads. Per the original workflow: Raw data were processed with SOAPnuke, discarding reads with adapters, uncalled bases, mean Phred below 15, or no exact constant-primer or identifier match. High-quality paired reads were merged using COPE v1.2.5, and each unique nucleotide sequence was defined as a clonotype. Clonotypes were aligned to IMGT TRBV, TRBD and TRBJ reference segments using MiTCR v1.1. The analysis included only V-J combinations with a frequency above 0.0001, which together covered approximately 99% of the repertoires. The TCS score was defined as F50 (clonal expansion) divided by E x V (chaos), with BLOSUM62-based TCRdist calculated between CDR3 peptides within each V-J. Welch's t-statistics and random forest reduced around 520 V-J features to under 15, which were used in a naive Bayes classifier (R e1071). TCRdb handled the public reads itself, with Q25 trimming in fastp and clone calling in MiXCR, and kept productive beta chains. Rows matching on CDR3 protein sequence are summarized as one entry with the most common DNA and genes. The V and J calls were determined by TCRdb, not by the authors. In all, the sample holds 550,000 to 650,000 distinct CDR3 sequences, and 12% to 15% of those were seen once. The top ten constitute around 13% of the sample.

This sample is drawn from a study of T cells in Graves' hyperthyroidism and ophthalmopathy (dated by TCRdb to about 2019). A note on the overall study: Peripheral blood samples were taken at initial diagnosis, before any treatment was given. Whether ophthalmopathy could be predicted prospectively was tested in an independent validation cohort made up of roughly 20 hyperthyroidism patients plus 17 patients who later progressed to ophthalmopathy. For training and testing, the 100 or so patients in the discovery cohort were randomly divided in a 7:3 ratio. A discovery cohort of about a hundred patients, approximately 45 with Graves' ophthalmopathy and fewer than 65 with stable Graves' hyperthyroidism, was used to find distinguishing TCR V-J signatures. Once sampling was done, hyperthyroidism patients were given methimazole at a starting dose of 30 mg daily, whereas ophthalmopathy patients were given high-dose intravenous methylprednisolone. In several Graves' hyperthyroidism patients, the study also compared T-cell repertoires from thyroid tissue with T-cell repertoires from blood. The paper reports TCR Vbeta CDR3 sequencing of more than 120 peripheral blood samples: 43 ophthalmopathy, 70 to 85 hyperthyroidism and 17 progressor patients. General study outcomes and caveats: No statistical method was used to fix the sample size in advance, and group allocation was not hidden from the investigators. A 13 V-J signature model separated ophthalmopathy from stable hyperthyroidism, with about 90% sensitivity and 81.08% specificity in cross-validation and 80%/75% in testing. During validation, the model predicted progression to ophthalmopathy a median of about 6.3 months ahead of onset, with approximately 70% sensitivity and 72% to 85% specificity. Blood samples also contained most of the expanded thyroid clonotypes (frequency above 0.001), which suggests that blood repertoires may reflect thyroid immune responses.

In this chain, TRBV20-1 is recombined with TRBJ1-4; the D gene is possibly TRBD1, with 5 bases matching. Sequenced input: blood. The source of this sequence is a woman aged 40 to 50 with Graves' hyperthyroidism. The encoded CDR3 is CSASGRGEKLFF. The DNA sequence follows: TGCAGTGCTAGTGGTAGGGGTGAAAAACTGTTTTTT.